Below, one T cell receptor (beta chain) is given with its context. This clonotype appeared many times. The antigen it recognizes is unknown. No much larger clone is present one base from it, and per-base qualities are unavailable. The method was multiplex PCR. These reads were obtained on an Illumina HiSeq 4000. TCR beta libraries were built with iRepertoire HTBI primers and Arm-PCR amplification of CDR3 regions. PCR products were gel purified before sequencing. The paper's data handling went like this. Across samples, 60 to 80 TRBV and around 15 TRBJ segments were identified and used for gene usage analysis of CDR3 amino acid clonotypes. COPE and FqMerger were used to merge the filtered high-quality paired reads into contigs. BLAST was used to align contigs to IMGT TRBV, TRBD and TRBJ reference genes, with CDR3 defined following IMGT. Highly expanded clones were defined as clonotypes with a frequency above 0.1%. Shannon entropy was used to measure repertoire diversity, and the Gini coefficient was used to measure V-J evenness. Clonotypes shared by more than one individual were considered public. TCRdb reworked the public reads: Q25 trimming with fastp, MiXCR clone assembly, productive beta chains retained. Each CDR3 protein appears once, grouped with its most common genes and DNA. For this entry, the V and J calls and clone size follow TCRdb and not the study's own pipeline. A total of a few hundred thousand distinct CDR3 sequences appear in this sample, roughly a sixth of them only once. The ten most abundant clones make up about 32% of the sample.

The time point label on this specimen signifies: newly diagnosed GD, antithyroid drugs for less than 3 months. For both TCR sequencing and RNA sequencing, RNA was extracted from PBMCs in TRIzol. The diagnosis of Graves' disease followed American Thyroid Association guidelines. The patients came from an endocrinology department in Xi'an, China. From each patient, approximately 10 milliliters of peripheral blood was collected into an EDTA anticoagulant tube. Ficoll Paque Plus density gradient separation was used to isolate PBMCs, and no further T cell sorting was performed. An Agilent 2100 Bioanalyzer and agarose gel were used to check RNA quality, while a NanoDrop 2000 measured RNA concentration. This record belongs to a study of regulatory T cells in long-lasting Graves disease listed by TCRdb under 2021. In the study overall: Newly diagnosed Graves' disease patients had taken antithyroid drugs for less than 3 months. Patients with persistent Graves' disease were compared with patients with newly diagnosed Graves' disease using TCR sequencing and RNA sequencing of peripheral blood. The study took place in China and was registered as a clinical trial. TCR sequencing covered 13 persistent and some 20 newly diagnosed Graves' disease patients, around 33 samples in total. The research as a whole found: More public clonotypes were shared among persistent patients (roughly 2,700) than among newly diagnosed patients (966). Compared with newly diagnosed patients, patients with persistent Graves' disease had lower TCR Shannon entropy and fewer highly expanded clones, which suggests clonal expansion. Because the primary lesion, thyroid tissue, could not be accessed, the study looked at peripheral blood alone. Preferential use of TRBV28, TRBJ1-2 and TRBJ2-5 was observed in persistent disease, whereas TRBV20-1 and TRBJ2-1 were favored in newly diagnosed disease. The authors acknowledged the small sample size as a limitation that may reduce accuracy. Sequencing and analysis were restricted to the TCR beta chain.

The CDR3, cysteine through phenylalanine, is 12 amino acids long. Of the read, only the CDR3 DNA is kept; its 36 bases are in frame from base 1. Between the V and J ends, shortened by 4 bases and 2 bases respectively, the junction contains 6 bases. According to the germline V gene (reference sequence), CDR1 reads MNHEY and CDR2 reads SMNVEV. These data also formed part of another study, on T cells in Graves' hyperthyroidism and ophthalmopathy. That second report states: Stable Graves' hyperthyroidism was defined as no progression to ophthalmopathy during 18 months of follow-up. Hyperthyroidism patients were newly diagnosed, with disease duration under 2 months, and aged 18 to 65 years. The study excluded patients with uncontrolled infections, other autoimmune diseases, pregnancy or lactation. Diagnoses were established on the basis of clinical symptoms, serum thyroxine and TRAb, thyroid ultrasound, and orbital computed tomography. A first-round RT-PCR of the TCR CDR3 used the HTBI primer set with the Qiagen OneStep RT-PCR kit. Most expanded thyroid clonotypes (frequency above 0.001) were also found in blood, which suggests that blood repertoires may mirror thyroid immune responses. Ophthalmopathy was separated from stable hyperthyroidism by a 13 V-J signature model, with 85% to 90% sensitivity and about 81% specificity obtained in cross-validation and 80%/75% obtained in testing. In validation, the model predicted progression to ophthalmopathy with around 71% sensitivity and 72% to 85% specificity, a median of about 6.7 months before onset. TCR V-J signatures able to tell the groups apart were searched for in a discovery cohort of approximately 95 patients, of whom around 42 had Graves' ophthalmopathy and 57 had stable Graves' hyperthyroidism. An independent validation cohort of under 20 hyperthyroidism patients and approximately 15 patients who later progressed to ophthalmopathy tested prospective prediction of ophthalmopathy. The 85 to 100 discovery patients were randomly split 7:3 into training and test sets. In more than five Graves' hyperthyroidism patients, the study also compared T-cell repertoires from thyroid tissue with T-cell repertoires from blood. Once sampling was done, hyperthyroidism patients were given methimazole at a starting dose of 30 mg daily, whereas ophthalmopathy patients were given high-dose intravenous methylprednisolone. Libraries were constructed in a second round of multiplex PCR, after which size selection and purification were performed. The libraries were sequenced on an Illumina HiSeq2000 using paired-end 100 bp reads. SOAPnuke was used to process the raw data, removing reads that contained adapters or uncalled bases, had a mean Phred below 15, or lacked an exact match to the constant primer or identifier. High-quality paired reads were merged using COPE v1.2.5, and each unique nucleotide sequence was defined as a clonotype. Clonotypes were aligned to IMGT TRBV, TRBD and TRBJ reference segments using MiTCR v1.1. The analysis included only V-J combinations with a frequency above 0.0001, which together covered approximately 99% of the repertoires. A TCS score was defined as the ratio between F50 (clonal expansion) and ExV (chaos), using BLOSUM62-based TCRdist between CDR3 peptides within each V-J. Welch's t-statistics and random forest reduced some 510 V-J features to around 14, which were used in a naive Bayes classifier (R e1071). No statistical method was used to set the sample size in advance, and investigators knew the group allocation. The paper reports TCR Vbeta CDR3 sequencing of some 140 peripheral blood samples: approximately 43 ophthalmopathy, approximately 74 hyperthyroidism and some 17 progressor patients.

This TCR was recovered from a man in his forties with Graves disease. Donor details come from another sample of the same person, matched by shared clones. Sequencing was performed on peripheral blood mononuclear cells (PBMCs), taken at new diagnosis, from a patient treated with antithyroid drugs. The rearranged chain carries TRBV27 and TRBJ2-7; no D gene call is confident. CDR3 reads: CASSSPPYEQYF. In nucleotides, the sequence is TGTGCCAGCAGTTCTCCCCCCTACGAGCAGTACTTC.